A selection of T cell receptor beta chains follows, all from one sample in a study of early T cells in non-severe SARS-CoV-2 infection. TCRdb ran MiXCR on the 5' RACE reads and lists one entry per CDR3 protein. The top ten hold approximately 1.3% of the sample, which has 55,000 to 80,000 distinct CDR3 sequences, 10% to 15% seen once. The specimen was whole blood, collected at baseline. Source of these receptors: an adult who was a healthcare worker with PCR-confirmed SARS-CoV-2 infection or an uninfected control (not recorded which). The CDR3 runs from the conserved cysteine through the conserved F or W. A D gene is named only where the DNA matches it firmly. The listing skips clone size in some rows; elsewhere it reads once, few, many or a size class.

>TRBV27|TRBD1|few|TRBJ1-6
TGTGCCAGCAGTTTATGGCAGGGGGCAAACAATTCACCCCTCCACTTT
CASSLWQGANNSPLHF
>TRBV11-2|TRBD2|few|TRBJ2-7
TGTGCCAGCATCCCTCATCCGGGACTAGCGGTCGAGCAGTACTTC
CASIPHPGLAVEQYF
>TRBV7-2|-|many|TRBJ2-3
TGTGCCAGCAGCTTTGGCGGGACAGACACAGATACGCAGTATTTT
CASSFGGTDTDTQYF
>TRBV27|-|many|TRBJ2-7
TGTGCCAGTCGTGACGCGGGGAGCTACGAGCAGTACTTC
CASRDAGSYEQYF
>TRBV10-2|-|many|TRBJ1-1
TGCGCCAGCAGTTGGGGCACTGAAGCTTTCTTT
CASSWGTEAFF
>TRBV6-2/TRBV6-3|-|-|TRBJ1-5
TGTGCCAGCAGTTACCTCAGCAATCAGCCCCAGCATTTT
CASSYLSNQPQHF
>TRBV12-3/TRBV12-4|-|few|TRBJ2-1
TGTGCCAGCAGTTACCGGGGGTCCTACAATGAGCAGTTCTTC
CASSYRGSYNEQFF
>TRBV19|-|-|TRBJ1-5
TGTGCCAGTAGTATGACAGAATATAGCAATCAGCCCCAGCATTTT
CASSMTEYSNQPQHF
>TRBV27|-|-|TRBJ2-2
TGTGCCAGCAGTTTGGCTCGGCCCGTGGCCGGGGAGCTGTTTTTT
CASSLARPVAGELFF
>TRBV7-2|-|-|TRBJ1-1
TGTGCCAGCAGCTTCCAAAGGGGTCAAGCTTTCTTT
CASSFQRGQAFF
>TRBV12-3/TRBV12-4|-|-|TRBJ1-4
TGTGCCAGCAGCTTCTTACAGAACGCGGTTTTTGAAAAACTGTTTTTT
CASSFLQNAVFEKLFF
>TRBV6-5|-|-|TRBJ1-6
TGTGCCAGCAGTTACCGGGGATTCAGCGAGGGTTCACCCCTCCACTTT
CASSYRGFSEGSPLHF
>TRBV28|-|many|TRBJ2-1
TGTGCCAGCAGTAGGAGCTCCTACAATGAGCAGTTCTTC
CASSRSSYNEQFF
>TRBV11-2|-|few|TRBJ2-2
TGTGCCAGCAGCGAGGGAACGAACACCGGGGAGCTGTTTTTT
CASSEGTNTGELFF
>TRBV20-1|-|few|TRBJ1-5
TGCAGTGCCCGAGGGGTAGGGAATCAGCCCCAGCATTTT
CSARGVGNQPQHF
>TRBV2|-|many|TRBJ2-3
TGTGCCAGCAATGGGAAACTAGGTTGGACAGATACGCAGTATTTT
CASNGKLGWTDTQYF
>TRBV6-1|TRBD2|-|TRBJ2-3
TGTGCCGGGACTAGCGGGAGCACAGATACGCAGTATTTT
CAGTSGSTDTQYF
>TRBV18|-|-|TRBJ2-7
TGTGCCAGCTCAGCAACAGGGACGAACGAGCAGTACTTC
CASSATGTNEQYF
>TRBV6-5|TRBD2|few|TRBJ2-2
TGTGCCAGCAGTTACTCGTCGTCTAGCGGGAGAACCGGGGAGCTGTTTTTT
CASSYSSSSGRTGELFF
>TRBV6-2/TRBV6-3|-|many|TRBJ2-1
TGTGCCAGCTCTCGGACAGCCTACAATGAGCAGTTCTTC
CASSRTAYNEQFF
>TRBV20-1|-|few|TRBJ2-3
TGCAGTGCCCCGAGGACTGGCACAGATACGCAGTATTTT
CSAPRTGTDTQYF
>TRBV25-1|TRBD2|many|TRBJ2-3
TGTGCCAGCACGGGACTAGCGGTTACAGATACGCAGTATTTT
CASTGLAVTDTQYF
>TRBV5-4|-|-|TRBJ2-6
TGTGCCAGCAGCTCACAGAGCTCTGGGGCCAACGTCCTGACTTTC
CASSSQSSGANVLTF
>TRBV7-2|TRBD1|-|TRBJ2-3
TGTGCCAGCAGCTTCAGTGGACAGGGTGCCACAGATACGCAGTATTTT
CASSFSGQGATDTQYF
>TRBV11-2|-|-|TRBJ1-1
TGTGCCAGCAGCTTATCATCAGGGGCGGGAGCTTTCTTT
CASSLSSGAGAFF
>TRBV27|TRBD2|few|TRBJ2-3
TGTGCCAGCAGGCCCCTCCTAGCGGGAGGCGCAGATACGCAGTATTTT
CASRPLLAGGADTQYF
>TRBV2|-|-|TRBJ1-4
TGTGCCAGCGGAAGGGGTAATGAAAAACTGTTTTTT
CASGRGNEKLFF
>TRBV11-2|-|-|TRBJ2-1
TGTGCCAGCAGGACGGCGGGGATTAGCTCCTACAATGAGCAGTTCTTC
CASRTAGISSYNEQFF
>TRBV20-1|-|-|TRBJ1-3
TGCAGTGCTGATATTGGGGGGCCCGGAAACACCATATATTTT
CSADIGGPGNTIYF
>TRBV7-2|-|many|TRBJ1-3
TGTGCCAGCAGCTTAGGAGGGGGCTCTGGAAACACCATATATTTT
CASSLGGGSGNTIYF
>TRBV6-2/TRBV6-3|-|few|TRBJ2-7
TGTGCCAGCAGTTACTTTCCCGGGGGAGCCTACGAGCAGTACTTC
CASSYFPGGAYEQYF
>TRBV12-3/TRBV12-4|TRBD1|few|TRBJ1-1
TGTGCCAGCAGTCCGGGACAGGGCGGCGATACTGAAGCTTTCTTT
CASSPGQGGDTEAFF
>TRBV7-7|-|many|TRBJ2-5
TGTGCCAGCAGCTCCCAACCCTTTCAAGAGACCCAGTACTTC
CASSSQPFQETQYF
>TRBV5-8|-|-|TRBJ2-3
TGTGCCAGCAGCTTCGACCACCGACGAGATACGCAGTATTTT
CASSFDHRRDTQYF
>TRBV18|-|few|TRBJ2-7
TGTGCCAGCTCACCAACGATGTACGGACAGTTCTACGAGCAGTACTTC
CASSPTMYGQFYEQYF
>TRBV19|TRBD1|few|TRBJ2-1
TGTGCCAGTAGTGCGGACAGGATGGGAAGCAATGAGCAGTTCTTC
CASSADRMGSNEQFF
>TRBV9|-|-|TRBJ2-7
TGTGCCAGCAGCGGGCCTCCCTGGTTAGAGCAGTACTTC
CASSGPPWLEQYF
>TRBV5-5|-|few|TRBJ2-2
TGTGCCAGCAGCTTGGGCAGGACCCCTCCGACGAACACCGGGGAGCTGTTTTTT
CASSLGRTPPTNTGELFF
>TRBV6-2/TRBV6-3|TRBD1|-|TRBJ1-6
TGTGCCAGCAGAGCCGACAGGGGGAAATCACCCCTCCACTTT
CASRADRGKSPLHF
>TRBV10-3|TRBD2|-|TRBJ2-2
TGTGCCATCAGCCACAACCTAGCGGGGTCAATCACCGGGGAGCTGTTTTTT
CAISHNLAGSITGELFF
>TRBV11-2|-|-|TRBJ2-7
TGTGCCAGCAGCACAGAGAGGGTTTCCGAGCAGTACTTC
CASSTERVSEQYF
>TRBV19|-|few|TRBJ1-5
TGTGCCAGTAGACAGGGCGAGCAGCCCCAGCATTTT
CASRQGEQPQHF
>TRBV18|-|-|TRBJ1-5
TGTGCCAGCTCACAAAGTGGGGGAAGCAATCAGCCCCAGCATTTT
CASSQSGGSNQPQHF
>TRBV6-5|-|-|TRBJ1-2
TGTGCCAGCAGCCCCACACAGGGTCGCCCGCGGATTTATGGCTACACCTTC
CASSPTQGRPRIYGYTF
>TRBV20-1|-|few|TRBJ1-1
TGCAGTGCGGGGGCAGGGAACACTGAAGCTTTCTTT
CSAGAGNTEAFF
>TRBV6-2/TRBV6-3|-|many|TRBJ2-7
TGTGCCAGCAGTTACTCTGGCGGGCCTTCCTACGAGCAGTACTTC
CASSYSGGPSYEQYF
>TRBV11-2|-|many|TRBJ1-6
TGTGCCAGCAGCTTAGATCAGAGGAAAAATTCACCCCTCCACTTT
CASSLDQRKNSPLHF
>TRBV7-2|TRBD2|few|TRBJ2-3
TGTGCCAGCAGCACCCAAGCGGGAGGCGTCACAGATACGCAGTATTTT
CASSTQAGGVTDTQYF
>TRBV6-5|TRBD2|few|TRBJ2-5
TGTGCCAGCAGTTACTCGAGATTGTCCAGGGAGGGCGAGACCCAGTACTTC
CASSYSRLSREGETQYF
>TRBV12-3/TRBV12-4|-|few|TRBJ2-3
TGTGCCAGCAGACAATCAGATACGCAGTATTTT
CASRQSDTQYF
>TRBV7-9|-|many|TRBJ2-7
TGTGCCAGCAGCCTTTTAGAAGGAGAGCAGTACTTC
CASSLLEGEQYF
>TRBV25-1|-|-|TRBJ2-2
TGTGCCAGCAGTGAATCCCGGAAGGGGGACGGGGGTTTCACCGGGGAGCTGTTTTTT
CASSESRKGDGGFTGELFF
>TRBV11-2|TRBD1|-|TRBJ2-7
TGTGCCAGCAGCTTCTCACCGGGACAGGTTTCCTACGAGCAGTACTTC
CASSFSPGQVSYEQYF
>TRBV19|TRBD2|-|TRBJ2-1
TGTGCCAGTAGTCTAGCGGGGGGGCCCTATGAGCAGTTCTTC
CASSLAGGPYEQFF